The T cell receptor (beta chain) described here comes from a study of cytomegalovirus exposure and HLA in healthy donors (dated by TCRdb to the late 2010s). About the investigation overall: According to an earlier analysis of a few hundred of the donors, roughly 180 million T cells yielded roughly 110 million unique TCR beta sequences and approximately 300 Gb of sequence data. Around 300 gigabases of sequencing data and approximately 80 million unique TCR sequences were included in an early release covering roughly 600 HLA-typed donors. Of the roughly 410 genotyped donors, 70% to 90% were placed in the genetic ancestry cluster associated with self-reported Caucasian donors. The study aimed to test whether cataloging public T cell receptors could reveal signatures of past pathogen exposure. Using immunosequencing, the study profiled T cell repertoires from 500 to 800 subjects and related those repertoires to cytomegalovirus serostatus. Along with the roughly 670-subject first cohort, a separate validation cohort of over a hundred different subjects was used. To predict cytomegalovirus infection status, the study combined high-throughput TCR immunosequencing, statistical association of individual TCRs with disease status, and machine learning. In a later analysis, previously published TCR beta repertoires from about 640 donors were re-analyzed and high-resolution HLA genotyping was added so that TCR occurrence patterns could be studied. In the later analysis, no new phenotypic data were used to find candidate immune exposures; instead, reliance was placed on TCR beta sequences and their occurrence across donors. An earlier analysis of about 620 of the donors applied high-throughput TCR beta sequencing to assess whether each TCR beta V gene segment acted as functional or pseudogenic. Donor age, sex, ethnicity and CMV serostatus were collected together with the repertoire data. In a later genetic analysis, genome-wide SNP genotypes for about three fifths of the roughly 670 donors were used, and that subset was treated as a discovery cohort. Every repertoire in the discovery cohort had been generated on one and the same sequencing platform. Class I and class II HLA loci were covered by the typing at four-digit resolution. Typing coverage differed by locus: A, B, C, DRB1 and DQB1 were typed in about 629-630 donors, DQA1 in 500 to 550, DPA1 in 606, and DPB1 in roughly 450. Several DR-DQ haplotypes were handled as single units for association and clustering because linkage in the cohort was strong. Among some 410 genotyped donors of the cohort, an average of about 240,000 unique TCR beta nucleotide sequences was sequenced per donor, of which roughly 17% were non-productive. Overall results and qualifications from the work: Roughly uniform sequencing depth across donors was assumed in presence/absence analyses, although this assumption may not hold. Most TCR sequences were seen in very few donors, while some public TCRs were found in many individuals. The 87-base-pair reads could not distinguish some IMGT-functional V segments, including TRBV6-2 and TRBV6-3, so those segments were excluded. According to a later analysis, most CMV-associated TCR beta chains appeared to be HLA-restricted, and the HLA associations seemed to be driven largely by CMV exposure. A cluster of highly shared sequence variants was judged likely to represent a technical artifact of the sequencing pipeline. About 17 rarely observed V segments, including chromosome 9 orphons, were excluded from the earlier analysis of several hundred of the donors because counts were too low. Correlated functional status among segregating V segments might reflect linkage disequilibrium, but an unknown experimental factor could not be ruled out. Compared with the 666-donor mean, donors in an Asian-associated ancestry cluster had fewer N-insertions in productive TCRs, according to a later genetic analysis. In a later analysis, HLA-associated TCR beta chains showed more clonal expansion and lower generation probabilities than non-associated chains that were equally common. Immune exposure information for the cohort was limited to CMV serostatus. Strong co-occurrence of HLA alleles, especially DR and DQ, made assigning TCR associations to individual alleles difficult. A later analysis reported that several top co-occurrence clusters appeared linked to parvovirus B19, influenza, CMV and Epstein-Barr virus. A further reported finding was that TCR beta sequences accurately predicted the HLA-A and HLA-B alleles for most subjects in the first cohort. In a later analysis, the rate of TCR association differed among HLA loci, with DRB1 alleles having the most associated TCRs and HLA-C alleles having the fewest. A later genetic analysis associated a missense DCLRE1C variant with V-gene and J-gene trimming of TCR beta chains, and an independent cohort replicated the association. Specific HLA alleles were associated with more than 15,000 TCR beta sequences at a false discovery rate of 0.05 in a later analysis. A few of the identified cytomegalovirus-associated TCR beta chains were confirmed in vitro to be specific for cytomegalovirus antigens. A total of roughly 160 TCR beta chains were listed by the study as associated with cytomegalovirus. The cohort was sequenced for TCR beta chains only, and without alpha or paired-chain data the features that could be detected were limited. The classifier was reported to diagnose cytomegalovirus status with high specificity and sensitivity in both the original and validation cohorts. According to the authors, the approach could potentially be generalized to other disease states and immunological phenotypes. In an earlier analysis of 587 of the donors, most TCR beta V segments appeared in productive rearrangements about 87% or about 30% of the time, broadly matching IMGT annotations. Because HLA typing was unavailable for some donors at each locus, only the typed subset was used in association tests.

The library was generated by the immunoSEQ multiplex PCR assay. A mixture of 60 forward primers for TCR Vbeta segments and 13 reverse primers for TCR Jbeta segments was used in the multiplex PCR. The CDR3 region of rearranged TCR beta genes was amplified from genomic DNA with a multiplex PCR assay. Amplified TCR beta libraries were sequenced as 87-base-pair reads on the Illumina HiSeq System. From the authors' description of their analysis: A later analysis counted some 74 million unique TCR beta chains across the 650 to 700 repertoires, and around 9.9 million of these chains were shared by at least two donors. A nearest-neighbor algorithm error-corrected the raw reads and collapsed the reads into unique sequences, merging closely related sequences to remove PCR and sequencing errors. V, D and J gene segments were assigned by aligning CDR3 sequences to IMGT reference sequences. For a sequence to be retained, a match of at least six nucleotides to both a V gene segment and a J gene segment was required. Rearrangements were called productive when the CDR3 lacked stop codons and stayed in frame with V and J; all others were non-productive. Following IMGT convention, CDR3 was defined as the stretch from the second conserved V-encoded cysteine up to the conserved J-encoded phenylalanine. Sequences without an unambiguous match to a single V gene segment were excluded from the earlier analysis of over 500 of the donors. In an earlier analysis of several hundred of the donors, a V segment was called functional when productive rearrangements were above 56.7%, and segregating when the standard deviation between donors exceeded 5%. A statistical classification framework was built to diagnose cytomegalovirus status from the catalog of TCR beta chain sequences. A later analysis assigned V and J genes by comparing TCR nucleotide sequences with IMGT/GENE-DB human TR gene sequences. In a later analysis, CDR3 sequences and most-parsimonious VDJ recombination scenarios were assigned using the TCRdist pipeline. In a later analysis, each TCR beta chain was defined by its CDR3 amino acid sequence together with its V-gene family, and reads without a unique V-gene family were excluded. A later analysis removed over 500 highly shared, low-generation-probability nucleotide sequences to deal with suspected cross-contamination and a sequencing artifact. For each public chain, a later analysis derived a clonal expansion index from normalized ranks of inferred template counts within each repertoire. In a later analysis, generation probabilities were computed using a VDJ recombination model fitted to out-of-frame rearrangements, and the results were checked against IGoR. A later analysis scored TCR-TCR, TCR-HLA and TCR-CMV co-occurrence with hypergeometric tests, applying a repertoire-size bias correction to TCR pairs. To estimate false discovery rates, a later analysis permuted the HLA or CMV assignments 20 times. A later analysis grouped co-occurring TCRs with DBSCAN, adding TCRdist sequence similarity when clustering within HLA-allele-positive subsets. Repertoires with fewer than 30,000 or more than 120,000 public chains, plus five repertoires with anomalous nucleotide sharing, were excluded from co-occurrence clustering. TCRdb took this table from immuneACCESS and kept in-frame rearrangements with V and J called. Such tables lack part of the clones; where checked against another copy, unresolved V genes explain under half of the gap, and the rest is unexplained. Clonal size and the V and J genes are those of that table, whereas D and trimming came from the DNA. This sample is represented by approximately 130,000 clones; 70% to 80% of them were singletons. The ten most abundant clones make up 2.5% to 3.5% of the sample.

Taken from the germline V gene (reference sequence), the CDR1 and CDR2 loops are SSHAT and FNYEAQ. The CDR3 starts with the cysteine, ends with the phenylalanine, and has 13 residues. Solely the CDR3 DNA is kept, with 39 bases framed from the first base. As for this clone: Which antigen it targets is not known. At one end, the junction sequence differs from germline, possibly due to a read error.

The cohort was made up of several hundred healthy bone marrow donors. Cohort members were all nominally healthy when sampled, although unrecorded immune exposures were likely present. The donor was CMV seronegative and belonged to the group of over 300 seronegative cohort members. Every donor gave a peripheral blood sample, and the peripheral blood mononuclear cells from that sample were used for TCR beta sequencing. The Qiagen DNeasy Blood Extraction Kit was used to extract genomic DNA from the blood cell samples. This receptor was taken from a man aged 30 to 39 in good health and CMV-seronegative. The chain couples TRBV7-7 to TRBJ1-1; a weak D assignment points to TRBD1 (6 bases agree). Source material: PBMCs. The CDR3 amino acid sequence is: CASSTGMNTEAFF. The sequenced DNA: TGTGCTAGCAGTACAGGGATGAACACTGAAGCTTTCTTT.